This T cell receptor beta chain is from a study of PD-L1 blockade in urothelial cancer. As for the study in general: Each participant's history included 0 to 3 prior chemotherapy regimens.

Only in-frame clones appear in the TCRdb table, and some are missing; sequencing was by immunoSEQ multiplex PCR. The repertoire has over 15,000 clones, about 83% of them found once; the top ten carry 1.5% to 2%. As to time point: peripheral blood 6 weeks after treatment start. Urothelial carcinoma in patients was locally advanced or metastatic. The sample was PBMCs, taken around atezolizumab (anti-PD-L1) treatment. The receptor comes from a man aged 45-60 years with urothelial cancer.

CDR3 bases: TGTGCCAGTAGTATAGTAATCAGTTATACCCGCCTTAACTATGGCTACACCTTC. Amino acid sequence: CASSIVISYTRLNYGYTF. The chain has TRBV19 and TRBJ1-2; the D is unclear. V shed 1 base and J shed 1 base, with 19 bases lying between them. Germline values: CDR1 LNHDA, CDR2 SQIVND (reference sequence). The CDR3 length is 18 residues.